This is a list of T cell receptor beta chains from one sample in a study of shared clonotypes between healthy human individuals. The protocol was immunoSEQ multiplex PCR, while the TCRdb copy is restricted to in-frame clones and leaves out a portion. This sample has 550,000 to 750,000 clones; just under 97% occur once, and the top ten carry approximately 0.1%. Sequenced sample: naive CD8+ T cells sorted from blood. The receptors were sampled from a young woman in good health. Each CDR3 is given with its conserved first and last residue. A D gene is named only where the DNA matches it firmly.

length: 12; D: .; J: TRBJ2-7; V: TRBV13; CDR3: CASSTHSYEQYF; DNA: TGTGCCAGCAGCACGCACTCCTACGAGCAGTACTTC
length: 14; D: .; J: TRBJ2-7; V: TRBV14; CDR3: CASSQGVYHYEQYF; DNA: TGTGCCAGCAGCCAAGGGGTCTACCACTACGAGCAGTACTTC
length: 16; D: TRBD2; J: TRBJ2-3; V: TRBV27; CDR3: CASSFGTRESTDTQYF; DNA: TGTGCCAGCAGTTTTGGGACTAGGGAAAGCACAGATACGCAGTATTTT
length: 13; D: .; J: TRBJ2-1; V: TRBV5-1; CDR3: CASSLVLNNEQFF; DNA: TGCGCCAGCAGCTTGGTCCTTAACAATGAGCAGTTCTTC
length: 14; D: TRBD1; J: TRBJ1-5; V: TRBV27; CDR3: CASADRGRGQPQHF; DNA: TGTGCCAGCGCGGACAGGGGGCGCGGTCAGCCCCAGCATTTT
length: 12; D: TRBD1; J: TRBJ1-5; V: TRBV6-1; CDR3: CASREGAQPQHF; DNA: TGTGCCAGCAGGGAGGGGGCTCAGCCCCAGCATTTT
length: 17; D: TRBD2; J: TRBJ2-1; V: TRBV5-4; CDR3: CASSQRLAGGPMDEQFF; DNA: TGTGCCAGCAGCCAAAGACTAGCGGGAGGGCCTATGGATGAGCAGTTCTTC
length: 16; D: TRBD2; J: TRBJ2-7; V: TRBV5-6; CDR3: CASSSLGGGKSYEQYF; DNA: TGTGCCAGCAGCTCCCTTGGGGGGGGGAAATCCTACGAGCAGTACTTC
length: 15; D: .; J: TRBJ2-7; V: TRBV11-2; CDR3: CASSWGAADTYEQYF; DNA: TGTGCCAGCAGTTGGGGGGCGGCAGATACCTACGAGCAGTACTTC
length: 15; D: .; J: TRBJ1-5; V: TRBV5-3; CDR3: CARSFPDNSNQPQHF; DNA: TGTGCCAGAAGCTTCCCCGACAATAGCAATCAGCCCCAGCATTTT
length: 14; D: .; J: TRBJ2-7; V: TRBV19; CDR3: CARGRQETPLEQYF; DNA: TGTGCCAGGGGCAGACAGGAGACTCCCTTAGAGCAGTACTTC
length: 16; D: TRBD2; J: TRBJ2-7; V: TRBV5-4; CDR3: CASSLLGSGVMNEQYF; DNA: TGTGCCAGCAGCCTTCTCGGTAGCGGGGTCATGAACGAGCAGTACTTC
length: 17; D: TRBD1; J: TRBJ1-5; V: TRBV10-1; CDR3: CASNGQGNPRSNQPQHF; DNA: TGCGCCAGCAACGGACAGGGGAACCCTAGGAGCAATCAGCCCCAGCATTTT
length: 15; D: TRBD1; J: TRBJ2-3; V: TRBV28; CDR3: CASSLRQGRTDTQYF; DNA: TGTGCCAGCAGTTTACGACAGGGTCGCACAGATACGCAGTATTTT